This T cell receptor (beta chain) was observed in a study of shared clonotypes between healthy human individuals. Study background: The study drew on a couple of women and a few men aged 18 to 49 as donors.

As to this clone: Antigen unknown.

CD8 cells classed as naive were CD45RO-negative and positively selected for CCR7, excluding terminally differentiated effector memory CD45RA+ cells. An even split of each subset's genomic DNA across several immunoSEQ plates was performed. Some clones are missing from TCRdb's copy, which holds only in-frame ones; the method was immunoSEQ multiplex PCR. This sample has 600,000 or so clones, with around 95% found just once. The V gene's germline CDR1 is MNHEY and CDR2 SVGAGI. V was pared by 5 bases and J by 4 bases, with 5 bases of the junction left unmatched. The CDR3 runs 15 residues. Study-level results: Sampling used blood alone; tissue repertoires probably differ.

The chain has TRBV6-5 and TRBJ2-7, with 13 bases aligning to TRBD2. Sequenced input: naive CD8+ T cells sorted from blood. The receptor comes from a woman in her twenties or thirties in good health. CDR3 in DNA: TGTGCCAGCAGTCTCGGGACTAGCGGGACATACGAGCAGTACTTC. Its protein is CASSLGTSGTYEQYF.